This TCR beta chain was obtained from a study of blood T cell repertoires in COVID-19. Study details: From T cells, B-cell-depleted T cells, or PBMCs came the material, which was cDNA or gDNA.

CDR1 is LGHDT and CDR2 is YNNKEL in the germline V gene (reference sequence). CDR3 length: 15 residues. The V and J ends lost 1 base and 3 bases respectively, with 13 bases between them. The data were produced by immunoSEQ multiplex PCR, yet TCRdb's version contains in-frame clones alone and is incomplete. The data hold some 28,000 clones, with approximately 87% observed a single time. The source material was peripheral blood. The clonotype comes from a man aged 65 to 79 with active COVID-19. This chain joins TRBV3-1 (or the pseudogene TRBV3-2) and TRBJ2-7, with TRBD1 as a possible D gene (6 bases). The CDR3 loop reads CASSQGGARGYEQYF. DNA for the CDR3: TGTGCCAGCAGCCAAGGAGGTGCCAGGGGCTACGAGCAGTACTTC.